This TCR beta chain was profiled in a study of shared clonotypes between healthy human individuals. Study-level background: A couple of women and a few men aged 18 to 49 served as donors. Study-level points and caveats: When naive CD4 clonotypes were compared across a few donors, approximately 5% were shared.

The study ran the assay at deep level. As originally analysed: Filtering of immunoSEQ junctional sequences could not match full-length read filtering. Clones were read by immunoSEQ multiplex PCR, and TCRdb kept only the in-frame ones, dropping some. V and J calls and clone size are those listed in that table; D and trimming were worked out from the DNA. The sample carries 2 million to 3 million clones, 93% recorded once. Trimming took 3 bases from V and 8 from J, leaving 17 bases between them. CDR3 length: 15 residues. The germline gives CDR1 SGHTA, CDR2 FQGNSA. In regard to this clone: What it recognizes is unknown.

The clonotype originates from a man younger than 35 in good health. Some clones in this sample may be carry-over from other donors' samples. The V gene is TRBV7-2, the J gene TRBJ2-1; maybe TRBD2 (6 bases). Sequencing input: naive CD4+ T cells from PBMCs. Subset indicated: CD45RA+ positively selected. The CDR3 bases are TGTGCCAGCAGCTTCAACGGGGCCCCGGGGGATGAGCAGTTCTTC. It is translated as CASSFNGAPGDEQFF.